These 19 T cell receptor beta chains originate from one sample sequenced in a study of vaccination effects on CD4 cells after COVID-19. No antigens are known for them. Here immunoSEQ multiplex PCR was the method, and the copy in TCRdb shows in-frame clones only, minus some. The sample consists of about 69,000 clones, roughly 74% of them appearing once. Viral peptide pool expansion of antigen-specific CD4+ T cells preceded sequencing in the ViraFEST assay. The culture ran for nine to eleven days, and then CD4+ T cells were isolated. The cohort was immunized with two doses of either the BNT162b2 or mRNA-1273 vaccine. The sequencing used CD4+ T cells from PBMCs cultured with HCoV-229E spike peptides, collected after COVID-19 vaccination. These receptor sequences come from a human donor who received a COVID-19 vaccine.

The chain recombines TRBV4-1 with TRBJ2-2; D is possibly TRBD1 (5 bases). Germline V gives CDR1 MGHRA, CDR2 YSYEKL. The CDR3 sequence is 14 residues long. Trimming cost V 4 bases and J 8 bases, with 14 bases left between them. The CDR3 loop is CASSPRRGAGELFF. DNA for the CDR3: TGCGCCAGCAGCCCCCGAAGGGGTGCGGGGGAGCTGTTTTTT.

This CDR3 is CASSPRQGSNTGELFF. The CDR3 DNA reads TGTGCCAGCTCGCCCAGACAGGGGTCTAACACCGGGGAGCTGTTTTTT. The rearrangement joins TRBV18 to TRBJ2-2; 8 bases map to TRBD1. The germline V gene encodes CDR1 KGHSH and CDR2 LQKENI. V lost 6 bases to trimming and J lost 2 bases; unmatched junction nucleotides: 8. This CDR3 is built from 16 residues.

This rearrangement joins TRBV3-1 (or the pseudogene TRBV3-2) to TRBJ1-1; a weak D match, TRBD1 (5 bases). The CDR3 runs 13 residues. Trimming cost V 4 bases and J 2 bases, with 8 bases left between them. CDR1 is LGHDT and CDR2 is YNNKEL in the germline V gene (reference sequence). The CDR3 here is CASSRDGNTEAFF. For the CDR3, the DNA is TGTGCCAGCAGCCGGGACGGCAACACTGAAGCTTTCTTT.

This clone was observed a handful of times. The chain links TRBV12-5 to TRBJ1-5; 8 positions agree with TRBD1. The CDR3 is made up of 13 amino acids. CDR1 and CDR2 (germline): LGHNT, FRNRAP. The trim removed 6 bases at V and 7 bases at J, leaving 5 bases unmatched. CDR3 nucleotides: TGTGCTAGTGGGGCGGGACAGGAGCAGCCCCAGCATTTT. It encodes CASGAGQEQPQHF. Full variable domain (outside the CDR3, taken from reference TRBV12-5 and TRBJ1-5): DARVTQTPRHKVTEMGQEVTMRCQPILGHNTVFWYRQTMMQGLELLAYFRNRAPLDDSGMPKDRFSAEMPDATLATLKIQPSEPRDSAVYFCASGAGQEQPQHFGDGTRLSIL.

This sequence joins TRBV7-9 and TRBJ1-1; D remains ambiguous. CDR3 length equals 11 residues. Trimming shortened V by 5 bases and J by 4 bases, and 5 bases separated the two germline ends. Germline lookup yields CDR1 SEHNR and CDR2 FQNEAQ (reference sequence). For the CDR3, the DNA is TGTGCCAGCAGCACCGGCACTGAAGCTTTCTTT. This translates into CASSTGTEAFF. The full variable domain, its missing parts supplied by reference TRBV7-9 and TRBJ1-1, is DTGVSQNPRHKITKRGQNVTFRCDPISEHNRLYWYRQTLGQGPEFLTYFQNEAQLEKSRLLSDRFSAERPKGSFSTLEIQRTEQGDSAMYLCASSTGTEAFFGQGTRLTVV.

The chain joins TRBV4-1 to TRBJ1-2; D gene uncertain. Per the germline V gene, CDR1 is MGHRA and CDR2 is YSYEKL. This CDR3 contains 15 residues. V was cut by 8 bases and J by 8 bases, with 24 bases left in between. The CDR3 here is CASRSAGEAGLGYTF. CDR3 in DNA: TGCGCCAGCCGATCGGCGGGCGAGGCGGGGTTAGGCTACACCTTC.

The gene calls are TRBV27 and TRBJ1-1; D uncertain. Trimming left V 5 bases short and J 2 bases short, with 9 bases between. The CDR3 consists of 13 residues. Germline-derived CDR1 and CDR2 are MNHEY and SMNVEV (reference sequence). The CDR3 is CASSPRANTEAFF. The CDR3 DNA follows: TGTGCCAGCAGTCCCAGAGCAAACACTGAAGCTTTCTTT.

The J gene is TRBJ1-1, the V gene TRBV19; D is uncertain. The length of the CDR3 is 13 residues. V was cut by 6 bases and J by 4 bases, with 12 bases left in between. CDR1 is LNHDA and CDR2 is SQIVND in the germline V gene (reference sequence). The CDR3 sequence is CASRRSAGTEAFF. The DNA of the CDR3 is TGTGCCAGTAGGAGATCGGCTGGCACTGAAGCTTTCTTT.

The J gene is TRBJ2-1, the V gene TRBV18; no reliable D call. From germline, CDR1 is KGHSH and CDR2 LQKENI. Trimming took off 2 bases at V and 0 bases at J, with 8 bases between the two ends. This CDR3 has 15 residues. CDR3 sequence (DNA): TGTGCCAGCTCACCAGGGCTTAGCTCCTACAATGAGCAGTTCTTC. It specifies CASSPGLSSYNEQFF.

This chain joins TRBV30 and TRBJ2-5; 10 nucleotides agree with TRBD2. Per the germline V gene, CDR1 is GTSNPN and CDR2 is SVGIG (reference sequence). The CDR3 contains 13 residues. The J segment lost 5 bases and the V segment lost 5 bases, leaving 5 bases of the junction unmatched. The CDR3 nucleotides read TGTGCCTGGGCCAGCGGGGGGGCGGAGACCCAGTACTTC. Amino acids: CAWASGGAETQYF.

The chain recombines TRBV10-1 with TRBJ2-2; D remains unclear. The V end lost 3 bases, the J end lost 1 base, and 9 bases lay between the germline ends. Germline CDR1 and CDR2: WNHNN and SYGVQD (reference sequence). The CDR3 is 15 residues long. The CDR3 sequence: CASSDFRGNTGELFF. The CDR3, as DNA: TGCGCCAGCAGTGACTTCAGAGGGAACACCGGGGAGCTGTTTTTT.

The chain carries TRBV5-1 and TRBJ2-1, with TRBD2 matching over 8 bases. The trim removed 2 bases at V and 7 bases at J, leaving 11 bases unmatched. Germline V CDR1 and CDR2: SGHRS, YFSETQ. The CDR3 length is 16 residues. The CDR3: CASSLEAQRGSNEQFF. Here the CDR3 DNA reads TGCGCCAGCAGCTTAGAGGCCCAGCGGGGGAGTAATGAGCAGTTCTTC.

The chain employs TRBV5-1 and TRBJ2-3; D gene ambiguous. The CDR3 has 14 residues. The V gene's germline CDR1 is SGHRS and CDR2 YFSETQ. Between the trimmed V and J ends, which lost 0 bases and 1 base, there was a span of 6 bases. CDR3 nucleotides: TGCGCCAGCAGCTTGGGGTACGGCACAGATACGCAGTATTTT. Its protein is CASSLGYGTDTQYF. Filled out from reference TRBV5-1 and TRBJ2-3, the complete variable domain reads KAGVTQTPRYLIKTRGQQVTLSCSPISGHRSVSWYQQTPGQGLQFLFEYFSETQRNKGNFPGRFSGRQFSNSRSEMNVSTLELGDSALYLCASSLGYGTDTQYFGPGTRLTVL.

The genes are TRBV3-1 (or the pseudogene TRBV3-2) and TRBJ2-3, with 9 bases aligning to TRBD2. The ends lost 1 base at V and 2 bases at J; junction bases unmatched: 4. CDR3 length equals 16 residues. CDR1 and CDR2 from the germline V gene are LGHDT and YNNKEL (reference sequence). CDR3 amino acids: CASSQGRGGVTDTQYF. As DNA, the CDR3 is TGTGCCAGCAGCCAAGGACGCGGGGGGGTCACAGATACGCAGTATTTT.

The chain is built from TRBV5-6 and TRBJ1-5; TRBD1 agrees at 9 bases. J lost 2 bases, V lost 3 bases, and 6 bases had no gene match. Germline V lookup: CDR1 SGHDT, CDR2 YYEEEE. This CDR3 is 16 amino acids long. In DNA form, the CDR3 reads TGTGCCAGCAGCTCCTACAGGGGGCCGGGCAATCAGCCCCAGCATTTT. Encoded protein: CASSSYRGPGNQPQHF.

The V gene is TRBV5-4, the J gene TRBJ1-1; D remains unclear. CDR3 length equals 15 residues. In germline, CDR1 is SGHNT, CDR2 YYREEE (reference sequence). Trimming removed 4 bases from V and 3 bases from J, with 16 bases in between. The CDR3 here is CASSSVSVSYTEAFF. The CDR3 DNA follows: TGTGCCAGCAGCAGTGTTTCTGTATCGTACACTGAAGCTTTCTTT. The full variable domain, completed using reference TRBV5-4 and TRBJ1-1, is ETGVTQSPTHLIKTRGQQVTLRCSSQSGHNTVSWYQQALGQGPQFIFQYYREEENGRGNFPPRFSGLQFPNYSSELNVNALELDDSALYLCASSSVSVSYTEAFFGQGTRLTVV.

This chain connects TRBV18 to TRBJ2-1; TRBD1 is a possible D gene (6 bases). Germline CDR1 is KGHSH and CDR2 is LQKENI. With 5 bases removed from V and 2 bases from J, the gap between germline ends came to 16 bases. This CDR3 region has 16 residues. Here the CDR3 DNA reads TGTGCCAGCTCAGTACAGGGAGTGAGGACCTACAATGAGCAGTTCTTC. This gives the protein CASSVQGVRTYNEQFF.

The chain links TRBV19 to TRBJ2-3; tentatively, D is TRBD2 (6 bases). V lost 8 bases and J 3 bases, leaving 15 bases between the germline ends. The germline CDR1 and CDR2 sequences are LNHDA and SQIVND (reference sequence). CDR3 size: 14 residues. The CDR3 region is CASRRTTLTDTQYF. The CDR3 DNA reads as TGTGCCAGTCGAAGGACTACCCTGACAGATACGCAGTATTTT. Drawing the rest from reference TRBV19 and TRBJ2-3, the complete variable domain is DGGITQSPKYLFRKEGQNVTLSCEQNLNHDAMYWYRQDPGQGLRLIYYSQIVNDFQKGDIAEGYSVSREKKESFPLTVTSAQKNPTAFYLCASRRTTLTDTQYFGPGTRLTVL.

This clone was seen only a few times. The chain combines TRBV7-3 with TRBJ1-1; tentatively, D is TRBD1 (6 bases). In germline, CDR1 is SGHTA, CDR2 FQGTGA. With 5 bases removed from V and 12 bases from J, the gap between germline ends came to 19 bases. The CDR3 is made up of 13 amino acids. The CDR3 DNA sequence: TGTGCCAGCAGCACAGGTCCTGCGACAGGTCCTTTCTTT. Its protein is CASSTGPATGPFF.